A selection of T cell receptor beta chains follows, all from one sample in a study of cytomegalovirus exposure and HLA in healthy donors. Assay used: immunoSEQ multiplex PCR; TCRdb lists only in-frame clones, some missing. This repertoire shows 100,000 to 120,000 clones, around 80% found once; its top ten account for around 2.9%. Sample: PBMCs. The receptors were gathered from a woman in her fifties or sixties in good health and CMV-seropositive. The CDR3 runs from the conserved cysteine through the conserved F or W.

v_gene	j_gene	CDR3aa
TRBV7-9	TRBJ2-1	CASSALAGYNEQFF
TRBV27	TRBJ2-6	CASSLLGPQRGGSGANVLTF
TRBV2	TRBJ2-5	CASSGQGNQETQYF
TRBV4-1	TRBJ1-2	CASSQHLSTRENYGYTF
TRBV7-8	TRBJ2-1	CASSSSGGSYNEQFF
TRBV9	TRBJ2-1	CASSVASLRNEQFF
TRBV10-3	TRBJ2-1	CAISESRLANNEQFF
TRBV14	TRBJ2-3	CASSRETSGSDTQYF
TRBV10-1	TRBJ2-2	CASSVQRIIAGRNTGELFF
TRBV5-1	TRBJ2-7	CASRASYEQYF
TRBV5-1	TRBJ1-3	CASSGGGQSGNTIYF
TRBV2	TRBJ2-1	CASTKTQAGYNEQFF
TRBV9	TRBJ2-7	CASSVGLAGGISYEQYF
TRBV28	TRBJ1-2	CASRAETRWEGYTF
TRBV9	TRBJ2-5	CASSVVGAGQETQYF
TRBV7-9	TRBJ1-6	CASSLIQGNSPLHF
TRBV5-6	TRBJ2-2	CASSFAGAGELFF
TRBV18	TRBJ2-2	CASSRQGPTGELFF
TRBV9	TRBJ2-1	CASSVDRGTIYNEQFF
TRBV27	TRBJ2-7	CASRDRGHYEQYF
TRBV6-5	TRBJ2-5	CASSKNTAQETQYF
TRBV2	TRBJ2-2	CASVRFQAGELFF
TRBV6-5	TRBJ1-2	CASSYSSGLSNYGYTF
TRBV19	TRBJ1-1	CASSIPQRNTEAFF
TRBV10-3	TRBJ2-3	CAIGPSDNRVWDTQYF
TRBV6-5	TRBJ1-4	CASSEQAWDNEKLFF
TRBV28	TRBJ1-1	CASSPSGQLYTEAFF
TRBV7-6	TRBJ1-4	CASSYGTANEKLFF
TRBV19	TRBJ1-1	CASSSRDRGNTEAFF
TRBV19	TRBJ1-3	CASSIETGYPGNTIYF
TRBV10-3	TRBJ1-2	CAISAETGNTNYGYTF
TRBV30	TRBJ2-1	CAWSAVYEQFF
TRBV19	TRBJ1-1	CASSPTSGVTEAFF
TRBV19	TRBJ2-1	CASSMPGLPNEQFF
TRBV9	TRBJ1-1	CASSVSGMNTEAFF
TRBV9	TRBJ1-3	CASSVSGGLGSSSGNTIYF
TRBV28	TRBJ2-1	CASSLGGTSGLNEQFF
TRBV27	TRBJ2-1	CASSFRGGTLPEFF
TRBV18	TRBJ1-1	CASSPKEGVDTEAFF
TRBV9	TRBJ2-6	CASSIATGSSGANVLTF